Shown below are 8 T cell receptor beta chains from a single sample sequenced in a study of CD8 T cells in Susac syndrome. Random-hexamer reverse transcription was applied to about 0.5 to 1 ug RNA. MiXCR was run by TCRdb on the immunoSEQ multiplex PCR reads, yielding one entry per CDR3 protein. The table lists 200,000 to 300,000 distinct CDR3 sequences, 90% to 96% of them singletons. Sequenced input: CD4+ T cells from PBMCs. Receptors were obtained from a human donor with Susac syndrome.

V usage is TRBV19 and J usage is TRBJ1-5; TRBD1 matches 7 bases. Germline CDR1 reads LNHDA; CDR2 reads SQIVND (reference sequence). CDR3 size: 12 residues. The V and J ends lost 8 bases and 4 bases, in that order; junction bases with no gene match: 2. As DNA, the CDR3 is TGTGCCAGTCAGGACAGGAATCAGCCCCAGCATTTT. This gives the protein CASQDRNQPQHF.

J is TRBJ2-7 and V is TRBV20-1; 7 nucleotides match TRBD2. The ends lost 1 base at V and 3 bases at J; junction bases unmatched: 3. This CDR3 region has 13 residues. Germline values: CDR1 DFQATT, CDR2 SNEGSKA (reference sequence). CDR3 protein: CSARGGSIYEQYF. The CDR3 DNA reads TGCAGTGCTAGAGGCGGGAGTATCTACGAGCAGTACTTC.

V and J are TRBV14 and TRBJ1-5, with no clear D. The length of the CDR3 is 13 residues. V dropped 3 bases and J dropped 5 bases, with 8 bases sitting between them. The germline V gene encodes CDR1 SGHDN and CDR2 FVKESK. The CDR3 loop reads CASSHRWDQPQHF. In nucleotides, the CDR3 is TGTGCCAGCAGCCACAGGTGGGATCAGCCCCAGCATTTT.

The V and J genes are TRBV7-9 and TRBJ2-1; 8 nucleotides match TRBD2. This CDR3 is 14 amino acids long. Trimming at V came to 5 bases and at J to 7 bases, leaving 7 bases not matched to a gene. CDR1 is SEHNR and CDR2 is FQNEAQ in the germline V gene (reference sequence). CDR3 amino acids: CASSKRLATNEQFF. The CDR3 DNA follows: TGTGCCAGCAGCAAGCGACTAGCGACGAATGAGCAGTTCTTC.

Details on this clonotype: At one of its ends the junction is not consistent with the germline gene, which may arise from a read error. This chain uses TRBV30 with TRBJ1-3; D not certain. The CDR3 contains 15 residues. CDR1 is GTSNPN and CDR2 is SVGIG in the germline V gene (reference sequence). As DNA, the CDR3 is TGTGCCTGGAGTGGAGAATCCTCCTCTGAAAACACCATATATTTT. Its protein is CAWSGESSSENTIYF.

V usage is TRBV9 and J usage is TRBJ2-7; possibly TRBD2 for D (6 bases). CDR3 length: 16 residues. Germline V gene lookup returns CDR1 SGDLS and CDR2 YYNGEE. V lost 0 bases and J 1 base, leaving 14 bases between the germline ends. The CDR3 coding sequence is TGTGCCAGCAGCGTAGGAAGCGGGTTCGGGTCCTACGAGCAGTACTTC. Translated, it gives CASSVGSGFGSYEQYF. Full variable domain (missing parts from reference TRBV9 and TRBJ2-7): DSGVTQTPKHLITATGQRVTLRCSPRSGDLSVYWYQQSLDQGLQFLIQYYNGEERAKGNILERFSAQQFPDLHSELNLSSLELGDSALYFCASSVGSGFGSYEQYFGPGTRLTVT.

The chain combines TRBV30 with TRBJ2-5; D uncertain. CDR1 and CDR2 from the germline V gene are GTSNPN and SVGIG (reference sequence). Deletions cut 4 bases from V and 2 bases from J, with 11 bases between. CDR3 size: 13 residues. In nucleotides, the CDR3 is TGTGCCTGGAATAGCCCCTGGCAAGAGACCCAGTACTTC. It yields the protein CAWNSPWQETQYF.

The chain carries TRBV2 and TRBJ2-1, with TRBD2 matching 11 bases. After removal of 8 bases from V and 7 bases from J, the junction contained 13 bases not matched to a gene. The CDR3 runs to 16 residues. Germline assignment: CDR1 SNHLY and CDR2 FYNNEI. The CDR3 protein is CASSTSGSLFSNEQFF. In DNA form, the CDR3 reads TGTGCCAGCTCTACTAGCGGGAGTCTGTTTTCGAATGAGCAGTTCTTC.